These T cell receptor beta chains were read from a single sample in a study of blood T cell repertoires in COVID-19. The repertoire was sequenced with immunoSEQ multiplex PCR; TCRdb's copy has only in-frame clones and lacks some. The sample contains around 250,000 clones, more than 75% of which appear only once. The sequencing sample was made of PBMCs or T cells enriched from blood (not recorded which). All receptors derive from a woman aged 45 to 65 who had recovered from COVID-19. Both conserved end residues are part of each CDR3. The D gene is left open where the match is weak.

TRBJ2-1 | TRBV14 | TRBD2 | CASSQDLFFVAGGPGEQFF
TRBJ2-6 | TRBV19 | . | CASRTLGANVLTF
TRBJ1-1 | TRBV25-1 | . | CASSELTRDTEAFF
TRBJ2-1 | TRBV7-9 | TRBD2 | CASSLQPRLAGVYNEQFF
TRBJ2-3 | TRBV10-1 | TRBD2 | CASSESGGSLYF
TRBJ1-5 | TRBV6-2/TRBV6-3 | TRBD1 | CASSYVPGQGDQPQHF
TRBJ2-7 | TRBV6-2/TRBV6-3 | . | CASSFRGHSYEQYF
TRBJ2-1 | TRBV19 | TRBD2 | CASSPRASGRTDNEQFF
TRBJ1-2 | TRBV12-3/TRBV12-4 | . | CASTRGVVYGYTF
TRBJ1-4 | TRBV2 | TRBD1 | CASSEDRRSNEKLFF
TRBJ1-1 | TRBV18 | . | CASSQGGKTEAFF